This is a list of T cell receptor beta chains from one sample in a study of cytomegalovirus exposure and HLA in healthy donors. Generated by immunoSEQ multiplex PCR, the TCRdb table keeps only in-frame clones and is missing some. Its clone listing holds 110,000 to 150,000 clones. The sample taken for sequencing was PBMCs. All receptors come from a male donor in good health and CMV-seronegative. Both conserved end residues are part of each CDR3. Fields, in order: J gene, D gene, V gene, CDR3 protein, CDR3 DNA. D genes are given only for firm matches.

J gene: TRBJ2-7; D gene: TRBD2; V gene: TRBV6-5; CDR3 protein: CASSSRGSSYEQYF; CDR3 DNA: TGTGCCAGCAGTTCGCGGGGGAGCAGCTACGAGCAGTACTTC
J gene: TRBJ1-2; D gene: -; V gene: TRBV21-1; CDR3 protein: CASSKEGQGDPWYGYTF; CDR3 DNA: TGTGCCAGCAGCAAAGAGGGACAGGGAGATCCTTGGTATGGCTACACCTTC
J gene: TRBJ2-1; D gene: TRBD2; V gene: TRBV13; CDR3 protein: CASSHSGSRNEQFF; CDR3 DNA: TGTGCCAGCAGCCATAGCGGGAGTCGCAATGAGCAGTTCTTC
J gene: TRBJ2-2; D gene: TRBD1; V gene: TRBV18; CDR3 protein: CASSSRQGNTGELFF; CDR3 DNA: TGTGCCAGCTCATCTAGACAGGGTAACACCGGGGAGCTGTTTTTT
J gene: TRBJ1-1; D gene: -; V gene: TRBV5-1; CDR3 protein: CASSLDRADVYTEAFF; CDR3 DNA: TGCGCCAGCAGCTTGGACAGGGCCGATGTGTACACTGAAGCTTTCTTT
J gene: TRBJ1-5; D gene: TRBD1; V gene: TRBV2; CDR3 protein: CASGEQGAWQPQHF; CDR3 DNA: TGTGCCAGTGGGGAACAGGGGGCGTGGCAGCCCCAGCATTTT
J gene: TRBJ2-7; D gene: TRBD1; V gene: TRBV7-9; CDR3 protein: CASSSTGGGLLSIYEQYF; CDR3 DNA: TGTGCCAGCAGCTCGACAGGGGGCGGACTGTTAAGTATCTACGAGCAGTACTTC
J gene: TRBJ1-1; D gene: -; V gene: TRBV29-1; CDR3 protein: CSVDPSGWTEAFF; CDR3 DNA: TGCAGCGTTGATCCCTCAGGGTGGACTGAAGCTTTCTTT
J gene: TRBJ1-4; D gene: TRBD1; V gene: TRBV7-2; CDR3 protein: CASSSRTGATNEKLFF; CDR3 DNA: TGTGCCAGCAGCTCCCGGACAGGGGCAACTAATGAAAAACTGTTTTTT
J gene: TRBJ1-5; D gene: -; V gene: TRBV30; CDR3 protein: CAWSGGEASNQPQHF; CDR3 DNA: TGTGCCTGGAGTGGTGGGGAGGCAAGCAATCAGCCCCAGCATTTT